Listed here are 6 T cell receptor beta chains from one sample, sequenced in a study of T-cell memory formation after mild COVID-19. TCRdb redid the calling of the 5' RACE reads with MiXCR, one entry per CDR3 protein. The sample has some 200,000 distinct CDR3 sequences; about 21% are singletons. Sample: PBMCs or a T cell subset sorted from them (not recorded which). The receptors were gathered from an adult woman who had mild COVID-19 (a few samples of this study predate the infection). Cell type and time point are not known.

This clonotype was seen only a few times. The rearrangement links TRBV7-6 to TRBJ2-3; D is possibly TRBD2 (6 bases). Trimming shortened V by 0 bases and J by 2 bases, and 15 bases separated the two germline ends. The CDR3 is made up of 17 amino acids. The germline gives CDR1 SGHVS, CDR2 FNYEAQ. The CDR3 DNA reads TGTGCCAGCAGCTTAGCTTTGGATAGCGGCTACACAGATACGCAGTATTTT. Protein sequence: CASSLALDSGYTDTQYF.

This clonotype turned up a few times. CDR3 nucleotide sequence: TGTGCCAGCCGCTTACCCCCAGGGGGCTCCTACAATGAGCAGTTCTTC. It translates to CASRLPPGGSYNEQFF. V gene TRBV6-2 or TRBV6-3 combines with J gene TRBJ2-1; 7 nucleotides agree with TRBD1. The germline V gene has CDR1 MNHEY and CDR2 SVGEGT. The CDR3 contains 16 residues. The V and J ends lost 8 bases and 0 bases, in that order; junction bases with no gene match: 10.

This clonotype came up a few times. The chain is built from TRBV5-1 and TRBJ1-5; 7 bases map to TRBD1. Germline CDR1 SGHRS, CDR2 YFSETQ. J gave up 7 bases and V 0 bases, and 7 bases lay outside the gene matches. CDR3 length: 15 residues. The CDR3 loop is CASSLGTGGHQPQHF. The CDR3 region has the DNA TGCGCCAGCAGCTTGGGGACAGGAGGGCACCAGCCCCAGCATTTT. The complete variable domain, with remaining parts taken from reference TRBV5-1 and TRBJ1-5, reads KAGVTQTPRYLIKTRGQQVTLSCSPISGHRSVSWYQQTPGQGLQFLFEYFSETQRNKGNFPGRFSGRQFSNSRSEMNVSTLELGDSALYLCASSLGTGGHQPQHFGDGTRLSIL.

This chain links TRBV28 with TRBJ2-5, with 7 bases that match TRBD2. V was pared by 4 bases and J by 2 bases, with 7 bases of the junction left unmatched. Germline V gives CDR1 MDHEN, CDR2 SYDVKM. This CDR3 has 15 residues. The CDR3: CASSYEGGEQETQYF. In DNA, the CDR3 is TGTGCCAGCAGTTACGAGGGAGGGGAACAAGAGACCCAGTACTTC.

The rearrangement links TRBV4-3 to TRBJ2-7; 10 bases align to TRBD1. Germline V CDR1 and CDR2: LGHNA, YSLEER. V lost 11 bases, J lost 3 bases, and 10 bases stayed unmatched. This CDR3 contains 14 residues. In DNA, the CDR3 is TGCGCCGGTCGCTTCTGGACAGGGGGCTACGAGCAGTACTTC. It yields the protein CAGRFWTGGYEQYF.

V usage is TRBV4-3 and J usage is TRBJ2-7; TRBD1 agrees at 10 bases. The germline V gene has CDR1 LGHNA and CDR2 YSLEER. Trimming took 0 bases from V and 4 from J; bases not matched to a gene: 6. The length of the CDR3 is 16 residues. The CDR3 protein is CASSQDRTGQGYEQYF. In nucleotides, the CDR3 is TGCGCCAGCAGCCAAGATCGAACGGGACAGGGGTACGAGCAGTACTTC.